This is a list of T cell receptor beta chains from one sample in a study of graft-versus-host responses after intestinal transplantation. Assay: immunoSEQ multiplex PCR; the TCRdb copy retains only in-frame clones and omits some. The profile shows about 21,000 clones, 55% to 70% of them singletons. Sequenced here: alloreactive CD4+ T cells from a mixed lymphocyte reaction culture, sampled before intestinal transplant. The receptors were gathered from a human patient who received an intestinal transplant. The CDR3 runs from the conserved cysteine through the conserved F or W. The order of the fields is V gene, J gene, CDR3 protein.

TRBV6-5	TRBJ2-2	CASSTFPGELFF
TRBV29-1	TRBJ1-4	CSVERGIGEKLFF
TRBV4-1	TRBJ2-7	CASSPGLAGPYEQYF
TRBV7-8	TRBJ2-3	CASSLQGRVGGTQYF
TRBV18	TRBJ1-5	CASSPSGTGAINQPQHF
TRBV7-9	TRBJ2-3	CASSLTVTSGSTDTQYF
TRBV15	TRBJ1-3	CATSRGLQGPINTIYF
TRBV6-1	TRBJ1-1	CASSEPRNTEAFF
TRBV7-2	TRBJ2-1	CASTEQGAISYNEQFF
TRBV15	TRBJ2-5	CATSRGTGGSGTQYF
TRBV10-2	TRBJ2-5	CASSGHQETQYF
TRBV6-5	TRBJ2-7	CASSEWQGLEQYF
TRBV9	TRBJ1-2	CASSAGRDAF
TRBV9	TRBJ1-1	CASSTDEGRTEAFF
TRBV15	TRBJ2-5	CATSRDPLVQETQYF
TRBV6-6	TRBJ1-2	CATQGLMGGYTF
TRBV9	TRBJ2-1	CASSRTGLAGQNEQFF
TRBV29-1	TRBJ2-3	CSGKLAGTDTQYF
TRBV30	TRBJ2-7	CAWSTYDRGKNEQYF
TRBV2	TRBJ1-2	CASSEEARGLGYTF
TRBV18	TRBJ2-2	CASSPPAGQGSGELFF
TRBV28	TRBJ1-2	CASSFLTYGYTF
TRBV9	TRBJ2-1	CASSVSGSPNEQFF
TRBV29-1	TRBJ2-1	CSGGRLAGGPGEQFF
TRBV10-3	TRBJ2-1	CAISEGTSSYNEQFF
TRBV19	TRBJ1-1	CATRPAGTVPTEAFF
TRBV11-2	TRBJ2-2	CASSRAWTGANTGELFF
TRBV6-1	TRBJ2-7	CASRPGSYEQYF
TRBV18	TRBJ1-5	CASSPRQVSPSNQPQHF
TRBV5-5	TRBJ2-2	CASTPEGRGHGELFF
TRBV7-2	TRBJ1-2	CASSLSQGIYGYTF
TRBV27	TRBJ1-2	CASTLWRGWDGYTF
TRBV6-1	TRBJ2-1	CASSALGGVYNEQFF
TRBV5-1	TRBJ2-3	CASSLGGPRGTDTQYF
TRBV5-1	TRBJ2-5	CASSPGGTYQETQYF
TRBV6-1	TRBJ1-1	CASSYPGGNTEAFF
TRBV5-1	TRBJ1-4	CASSLFPATNEKLFF